The rows below give T cell receptor beta chains drawn from one sample of a study of blood T cell repertoires in COVID-19. The data were produced by immunoSEQ multiplex PCR, yet TCRdb's version contains in-frame clones alone and is incomplete. The table shows about 150,000 clones, with approximately 80% occurring only once. Sample: peripheral blood. Receptors were obtained from a woman of 80 years or more with acute or convalescent COVID-19. The CDR3 runs from the conserved cysteine through the conserved F or W. D genes are given only for firm matches. Expanded clones are given a class, and other clones once, few, many or no size at all.

j_call,d_call,clone_size,v_call,cdr3_nt,cdr3_aa
TRBJ1-5,.,.,TRBV27,TGTGCCAGCAGATCAGCCGGGTACCCTGACAATCAGCCCCAGCATTTT,CASRSAGYPDNQPQHF
TRBJ2-1,TRBD2,once,TRBV10-1,TGCGCCAGCAGTGTAACGGGACTAGCAGGGAATGAGCAGTTCTTC,CASSVTGLAGNEQFF
TRBJ2-2,.,.,TRBV7-9,TGTGCCAGCACCCCCGCGGCGGCTCAGAACACCGGGGAGCTGTTTTTT,CASTPAAAQNTGELFF
TRBJ2-6,.,.,TRBV18,TGTGCCAGCTCACCTGGGGAGAGCTCTGGGGCCAACGTCCTGACTTTC,CASSPGESSGANVLTF
TRBJ2-7,TRBD2,.,TRBV10-3,TGTGCCATCCGAGAAGCGGTGGCGGGAGCCGAGCAGTACTTC,CAIREAVAGAEQYF
TRBJ1-5,.,few,TRBV21-1,TGTGCCAGCAGCAGGTTCGAGGACAGGGGCAATCAGCCCCAGCATTTT,CASSRFEDRGNQPQHF
TRBJ2-2,.,.,TRBV5-6,TGTGCCAGCAGCTTACAGGCTAACACCGGGGAGCTGTTTTTT,CASSLQANTGELFF
TRBJ1-5,.,few,TRBV2,TGTGCCAGCGGGCAGGTCAACGATCAGCCCCAGCATTTT,CASGQVNDQPQHF
TRBJ2-1,.,.,TRBV11-2,TGTGCCAGCAGCTTAGAGGCATGGTGGGCGTCCTACAATGAGCAGTTCTTC,CASSLEAWWASYNEQFF
TRBJ2-7,TRBD1,.,TRBV5-1,TGCGCCAGCAGCTCGACAGGGGGCAACTACGAGCAGTACTTC,CASSSTGGNYEQYF
TRBJ2-7,TRBD2,.,TRBV4-3,TGCGCCAGCAGCCAAGATCCCCCAACAGAGGTGGCGGGGGTTCTTTACGAGCAGTACTTC,CASSQDPPTEVAGVLYEQYF
TRBJ2-5,.,.,TRBV5-1,TGCGCCAGCAGCTTGAACGAGGAAGAGACCCAGTACTTC,CASSLNEEETQYF
TRBJ1-4,.,.,TRBV3-1/TRBV3-2,TGTGCCAGCAGCCAAGATTCAGGCGCCACTAATGAAAAACTGTTTTTT,CASSQDSGATNEKLFF
TRBJ2-7,TRBD1,few,TRBV5-5,TGTGCCAGCAGCTTGGGACAGGGGAACGAGCAGTACTTC,CASSLGQGNEQYF
TRBJ1-5,.,.,TRBV19,TGTGCCAGTACCTCATACCCCGAAAGCGTAGGTCAGCCCCAGCATTTT,CASTSYPESVGQPQHF
TRBJ1-1,.,.,TRBV6-2/TRBV6-3,TGTGCCAGCAGTGCCGAAGGCGGTACTGAAGCTTTCTTT,CASSAEGGTEAFF
TRBJ2-1,TRBD2,.,TRBV19,TGTGCCAGTAAAGGGAGCGGGGGGGCGGTCAATGAGCAGTTCTTC,CASKGSGGAVNEQFF
TRBJ1-2,TRBD1,.,TRBV7-3,TGTGCCAGCAGCACGGGACAGGGAGGTTATGGCTACACCTTC,CASSTGQGGYGYTF
TRBJ2-2,TRBD1,.,TRBV11-3,TGTGCCAGCAGCCCTCGGACAGGGAACACCGGGGAGCTGTTTTTT,CASSPRTGNTGELFF
TRBJ1-1,TRBD1,.,TRBV29-1,TGCAGCTTCCAGGGGGCGCGGACTGAAGCTTTCTTT,CSFQGARTEAFF
TRBJ1-2,.,.,TRBV2,TGTGCCAGCAGACGGCTCTGGACAGATATCTATGGCTACACCTTC,CASRRLWTDIYGYTF
TRBJ2-4,.,.,TRBV5-1,TGCGCCAGCAGCTTCACAGCAGCCAAAAACATTCAGTACTTC,CASSFTAAKNIQYF
TRBJ2-4,.,.,TRBV2,TGTGCCAGCCGGGGTACAACGGAAAACATTCAGTACTTC,CASRGTTENIQYF
TRBJ2-1,TRBD2,.,TRBV3-1/TRBV3-2,TGTGCCAGCAGCTTTACTAGCGGCTCCTACAATGAGCAGTTCTTC,CASSFTSGSYNEQFF
TRBJ1-2,.,.,TRBV4-2,TGTGCCAGCAGCCAAGAACTTAGGGGAGGAAACTATGGCTACACCTTC,CASSQELRGGNYGYTF
TRBJ2-2,TRBD1,.,TRBV5-6,TGTGCCAGCAGCCCGAACACAGGGGATTACACCGGGGAGCTGTTTTTT,CASSPNTGDYTGELFF
TRBJ1-1,.,.,TRBV6-5,TGTGCCAGCACCCCTGAGTTACTGAACACTGAAGCTTTCTTT,CASTPELLNTEAFF
TRBJ2-2,.,.,TRBV10-3,TGTGCCATCAGGGCGACTCCTTCATTTGGCGGGGAGCTGTTTTTT,CAIRATPSFGGELFF
TRBJ1-1,.,.,TRBV6-2/TRBV6-3,TGTGCCAGCAGCCCCACCGTTGGAGGGGAGGGAATTGGCACTGAAGCTTTCTTT,CASSPTVGGEGIGTEAFF
TRBJ2-7,TRBD2,few,TRBV27,TGTGCCAGCAGTCCCCGAGGGACTAGCGGGAGAGTAGGTGAGCAGTACTTC,CASSPRGTSGRVGEQYF
TRBJ2-3,TRBD2,.,TRBV6-2/TRBV6-3,TGTGCCAGCAGTTTTGGACTAGCGGGCCCACTCACAGATACGCAGTATTTT,CASSFGLAGPLTDTQYF
TRBJ2-5,TRBD1,.,TRBV7-2,TGTGCCAGCACAACCGGGACAGCCCAAGAGACCCAGTACTTC,CASTTGTAQETQYF
TRBJ2-1,TRBD2,once,TRBV10-3,TGTGCCATCAGTGAACAAGCGGGAGGGCACAATGAGCAGTTCTTC,CAISEQAGGHNEQFF
TRBJ1-4,.,.,TRBV15,TGTGCCACCAGCAGAGATCAGAATGAAAAACTGTTTTTT,CATSRDQNEKLFF
TRBJ2-3,TRBD2,few,TRBV6-1,TGTGCCAGCAGTGAACTAGCGGGAGGGCCAAATACGCAGTATTTT,CASSELAGGPNTQYF
TRBJ1-1,TRBD1,.,TRBV5-6,TGTGCCAGCAGCGGCGACAGGGTCAGTGGAAGCACTGAAGCTTTCTTT,CASSGDRVSGSTEAFF
TRBJ2-1,.,.,TRBV5-1,TGCGCCAGCAGCTCAGACCAGACTAGATACGATTATAGCTCCTACAATGAGCAGTTCTTC,CASSSDQTRYDYSSYNEQFF
TRBJ1-1,.,.,TRBV29-1,TGCAGCGTTCATCAGATTGAAGCTTTCTTT,CSVHQIEAFF
TRBJ2-3,.,.,TRBV5-1,TGCGCCAGCAGCTTCCGGGAGCCTTCAGATACGCAGTATTTT,CASSFREPSDTQYF
TRBJ2-1,.,once,TRBV30,TGTGCCTGGAGCACCTTCGTGGGCCATGAGCAGTTCTTC,CAWSTFVGHEQFF
TRBJ1-1,.,few,TRBV6-6,TGTGCCAGCAGCCCTCACGCGGGGAACACTGAAGCTTTCTTT,CASSPHAGNTEAFF
TRBJ1-1,TRBD1,.,TRBV7-9,TGTGCCAGCAGCCCCAAGACAGGGAGCAACACTGAAGCTTTCTTT,CASSPKTGSNTEAFF
TRBJ1-2,.,.,TRBV19,TGTGCCAGTAGTAAGGGGCAGGGTTATGGCTACACCTTC,CASSKGQGYGYTF
TRBJ2-7,TRBD2,.,TRBV12-3/TRBV12-4,TGTGCCAGCAGTTCCAGCGGGGGCAATGAGCAGTACTTC,CASSSSGGNEQYF
TRBJ2-3,.,.,TRBV29-1,TGCAGCGTTGAAGATCAATGGGGCCCCCGGACAGATACGCAGTATTTT,CSVEDQWGPRTDTQYF
TRBJ1-1,.,.,TRBV7-9,TGTGCCAGCAGCCCAAACACAAACACTGAAGCTTTCTTT,CASSPNTNTEAFF
TRBJ1-4,.,.,TRBV5-5,TGTGCCAGCAGCCGAAGCGGGGTGGGAGCAACTAATGAAAAACTGTTTTTT,CASSRSGVGATNEKLFF